The T cell receptor (beta chain) described here comes from a study of shared clonotypes between healthy human individuals. V lost 2 bases and J lost 1; bases outside the gene matches: 5. Germline values: CDR1 SGHRS, CDR2 YFSETQ. This CDR3 spans 16 amino acids. Profiled with immunoSEQ multiplex PCR; TCRdb holds only in-frame clones, not every one. The sample includes 780,000 or so clones, around 77% of them seen just once. The chain carries TRBV5-1 and TRBJ2-3; 9 bases are shared with TRBD1. This sequence originates from a woman aged 25 to 39 in good health. Specimen: memory CD4+ T cells sorted from blood. Subset: CD45RA-negative fraction. CDR3 in amino acids: CASSLGDRVGTDTQYF. Written as DNA, the CDR3 is TGCGCCAGCAGCTTAGGGGACAGGGTCGGCACAGATACGCAGTATTTT.